Presented here are 12 T cell receptor beta chains from one specimen sequenced in a study of T cell responses to AZD1222 COVID-19 vaccine (dated by TCRdb to the early 2020s). Per the publication, the time point label means: baseline before first vaccination. The library was generated by the immunoSEQ multiplex PCR assay. What TCRdb holds here is the immuneACCESS table cut down to in-frame rearrangements. Part of the clones is not present; checked against another copy, under half of the missing clones reflect an unresolved V gene, and the others are unexplained. A total of about 99,000 clones appear in this sample, about 94% of them only once. In total, the top ten clones hold around 5% of the sample. The material sequenced was peripheral blood, taken on day 0 of AZD1222 vaccination. The receptors were sampled from an adult in good health.

CDR3 sequence: CASSLTGAGNTIYF. CDR3 in DNA: TGCGCCAGCAGCCTAACAGGGGCTGGAAACACCATATATTTT. The chain carries TRBV4-1 and TRBJ1-3, with 7 bases identical to TRBD1. V was clipped by 4 bases and J by 2 bases; unmatched bases: 2. Looked up from germline, CDR1 is MGHRA and CDR2 is YSYEKL. This CDR3 comprises 14 residues.

This chain uses TRBV24-1 with TRBJ2-3, with TRBD1 matching over 10 bases. Per the germline V gene, CDR1 is KGHDR and CDR2 is SFDVKD. This CDR3 contains 14 residues. V trimming: 7 bases; J trimming: 3 bases; junction bases outside the gene matches: 3. The CDR3 bases are TGTGCCACCAGACCGGGACAGGGGACAGATACGCAGTATTTT. Its translation is CATRPGQGTDTQYF.

The chain employs TRBV9 and TRBJ2-3, with TRBD2 as a possible D gene (5 bases). Germline-derived CDR1 and CDR2 are SGDLS and YYNGEE. The V end was cut by 3 bases, the J end by 2 bases, with 16 bases between. The CDR3 runs to 16 residues. This CDR3 is CASSAGLAGTTDTQYF. The CDR3 DNA reads TGTGCCAGCAGCGCAGGACTCGCGGGCACCACAGATACGCAGTATTTT.

This chain joins TRBV27 and TRBJ2-7; 10 nucleotides agree with TRBD1. CDR1 is MNHEY and CDR2 is SMNVEV in the germline V gene (reference sequence). The CDR3 contains 17 residues. Germline trimming cut 3 bases from V and 1 base from J; bases unmatched to any gene: 9. The CDR3 reads CASSLTGTGVGSYEQYF. The DNA for the CDR3 is TGTGCCAGCAGTTTGACCGGGACAGGGGTTGGGTCCTACGAGCAGTACTTC.

V is TRBV3-1 (or the pseudogene TRBV3-2) and J is TRBJ1-4, with D unresolved. This CDR3 region has 15 residues. The germline V and J ends were trimmed by 4 bases and 0 bases, with 9 bases remaining between them. Per germline, CDR1 LGHDT and CDR2 YNNKEL (reference sequence). This chain's CDR3 is CASSPTVATNEKLFF. The CDR3 region has the DNA TGTGCCAGCAGCCCAACGGTTGCAACTAATGAAAAACTGTTTTTT.

The chain carries TRBV24-1 and TRBJ2-3; possible D gene TRBD2, 5 bases. There are 16 residues in the CDR3. Per germline, CDR1 KGHDR and CDR2 SFDVKD. Trimming stripped 2 bases from V and 5 bases from J, with 16 bases between. The CDR3 DNA reads TGTGCCACCAGTGATTCCCCAACTAGTATAGGAGATACGCAGTATTTT. This encodes CATSDSPTSIGDTQYF.

As to this clone: Other DNA sequences in this sample translate to the same CDR3. The genes are TRBV6-5 and TRBJ1-1, with D possibly TRBD1 on 6 matching bases. The CDR3 sequence is 13 residues long. The germline V gene has CDR1 MNHEY and CDR2 SVGAGI. The V gene lost 6 bases and the J gene lost 0 bases, with 8 bases spanning the gap. The CDR3 loop is CASRDRVNTEAFF. The CDR3 nucleotides read TGTGCCAGCAGGGACAGAGTGAACACTGAAGCTTTCTTT.

The rearrangement uses TRBV3-1 (or the pseudogene TRBV3-2) and TRBJ1-2; D unresolved. Germline CDR1 is LGHDT and CDR2 is YNNKEL (reference sequence). V dropped 4 bases and J dropped 1 base, with 13 bases sitting between them. There are 15 residues in the CDR3. The CDR3 loop reads CASSPRQVGNYGYTF. The CDR3 nucleotides are TGTGCCAGCAGCCCGCGACAAGTAGGTAACTATGGCTACACCTTC.

The rearrangement uses TRBV5-5 and TRBJ1-5; 8 bases agree with TRBD1. V trimming: 0 bases; J trimming: 9 bases; junction bases outside the gene matches: 5. Germline values: CDR1 SGHKS, CDR2 YYEKEE (reference sequence). This CDR3 has 14 residues. The CDR3 DNA reads as TGTGCCAGCAGCTTGGCCGGGACAGGCCGGCCCCAGCATTTT. This codes for CASSLAGTGRPQHF.

V gene TRBV7-3 combines with J gene TRBJ2-5; D is perhaps TRBD1 (5 bases). CDR1 is SGHTA and CDR2 is FQGTGA in the germline V gene. Trimming left V 5 bases short and J 6 bases short, with 13 bases between. This CDR3 comprises 13 residues. The CDR3 DNA reads TGTGCCAGCAGCCTTGACAGAGCCCAGACCCAGTACTTC. This translates into CASSLDRAQTQYF.

J is TRBJ2-2 and V is TRBV2; D uncertain. V was pared by 4 bases and J by 1 base, with 1 base between. The CDR3 runs to 12 residues. Germline assignment: CDR1 SNHLY and CDR2 FYNNEI. The CDR3 sequence is CASSVNTGELFF. In nucleotides, the CDR3 is TGTGCCAGCAGTGTGAACACCGGGGAGCTGTTTTTT.

The chain is built from TRBV4-2 and TRBJ1-5; D unclear. The V gene's germline CDR1 is LGHNA and CDR2 YNFKEQ. V was shortened by 2 bases and J by 4 bases, with 12 bases between the two germline ends. CDR3 size: 15 residues. The CDR3 DNA follows: TGTGCCAGCAGCCAACTAGGTGGAGGAAATCAGCCCCAGCATTTT. Its translation is CASSQLGGGNQPQHF.